These 26 T cell receptor beta chains were all obtained from the same sample, sequenced in a study of blood T cells in healthy people across ages. A second roughly 6 to 12 cycle PCR used barcoded and J-beta primers. TCRdb reprocessed the 5' RACE reads via MiXCR and lists one record per CDR3 protein. The sample includes fewer than 900,000 distinct CDR3 sequences, about 37% of them seen just once. The material sequenced was blood. All receptors come from a man aged 18 to 35 in good health.

V and J are TRBV5-1 and TRBJ2-3; 9 nucleotides agree with TRBD2. The CDR3 runs to 16 residues. The germline gives CDR1 SGHRS, CDR2 YFSETQ. V lost 0 bases and J lost 5; bases outside the gene matches: 7. The CDR3 DNA sequence: TGCGCCAGCAGCTTGGGTAGCGGGAGCGGAATAGATACGCAGTATTTT. It encodes CASSLGSGSGIDTQYF.

The chain uses TRBV7-9 and TRBJ1-2; D is ambiguous. This CDR3 has 14 amino acids. CDR1 and CDR2 (germline): SEHNR, FQNEAQ (reference sequence). Trimming cost V 5 bases and J 2 bases, with 12 bases left between them. CDR3 sequence (DNA): TGTGCCAGCAGCCCCGGGGTCCCCAACTATGGCTACACCTTC. As protein: CASSPGVPNYGYTF.

The chain links TRBV18 to TRBJ2-7; perhaps TRBD1 as D (6 bases). The CDR3 is 14 amino acids. The germline CDR1 and CDR2 sequences are KGHSH and LQKENI. Trimming removed 0 bases at V and 4 bases at J, with 10 bases between. CDR3 amino acids: CASSPPSDRYEQYF. For the CDR3, the DNA is TGTGCCAGCTCACCACCAAGTGACAGGTACGAGCAGTACTTC.

V is TRBV7-2 and J is TRBJ1-1; possibly TRBD1 for D (6 bases). V was shortened by 5 bases and J by 1 base, with 14 bases between the two germline ends. The CDR3 spans 15 residues. Germline-derived CDR1 and CDR2 are SGHTA and FQGNSA. CDR3 residues: CASSQGGAGNTEAFF. CDR3 coding DNA: TGTGCCAGCAGCCAAGGGGGGGCAGGGAACACTGAAGCTTTCTTT.

Remarks on this clonotype: One end of the junction is discordant with germline, which a read error may explain. J is TRBJ1-2 and V is TRBV13; D is undetermined. This CDR3 comprises 12 residues. Germline loops: CDR1 PRHDT, CDR2 FYEKMQ (reference sequence). This CDR3 reads CAGSLGGWGYTF. The CDR3 nucleotides read TGTGCCGGCAGCTTAGGAGGGTGGGGCTACACCTTC. Full variable domain (outside the CDR3, taken from reference TRBV13 and TRBJ1-2): AAGVIQSPRHLIKEKRETATLKCYPIPRHDTVYWYQQGPGQDPQFLISFYEKMQSDKGSIPDRFSAQQFSDYHSELNMSSLELGDSALYFCAGSLGGWGYTFGSGTRLTVV.

This clonotype was picked up one time. V usage is TRBV7-2 and J usage is TRBJ2-7; 8 bases agree with TRBD1. Germline V gene lookup returns CDR1 SGHTA and CDR2 FQGNSA. Germline trimming cut 5 bases from V and 5 bases from J; bases unmatched to any gene: 8. CDR3 length: 14 amino acids. The CDR3 DNA sequence: TGTGCCAGCAGCGTAGGGGGACAGGTCCACGAGCAGTACTTC. The encoded protein is CASSVGGQVHEQYF.

This clonotype was observed a few times. J is TRBJ2-3 and V is TRBV7-2; D uncertain. In germline, CDR1 is SGHTA, CDR2 FQGNSA. The ends were cut back, 2 bases at V and 6 bases at J, with 12 bases in the middle. The CDR3 loop spans 14 amino acids. CDR3 loop: CASSLRSSEDTQYF. CDR3 bases: TGTGCCAGCAGCTTACGGTCCAGTGAGGATACGCAGTATTTT.

A remark on this clonotype: An end of the junction does not agree with germline; a read error may underlie this. The chain is built from TRBV29-1 and TRBJ1-2, with a possible D match to TRBD1 (6 bases). In germline, CDR1 is SQVTM, CDR2 ANQGSEA. The CDR3 loop spans 11 amino acids. This CDR3 reads CSVEAGDGHTF. The CDR3 region has the DNA TGCAGCGTTGAGGCAGGGGATGGCCACACCTTC.

The chain links TRBV5-1 to TRBJ2-2; 7 bases align to TRBD1. The CDR3 runs 15 residues. The trim removed 0 bases at V and 2 bases at J, leaving 1 base unmatched. Germline CDR1 and CDR2: SGHRS and YFSETQ. This CDR3 reads CASSLDRGNTGELFF. The DNA for the CDR3 is TGCGCCAGCAGCTTGGACAGGGGAAACACCGGGGAGCTGTTTTTT.

This clonotype occurred many times. In DNA, the CDR3 is TGTGCCAGCAGTTACCAGATCGACAGGGGAGGTAATCAGCCCCAGCATTTT. Protein sequence: CASSYQIDRGGNQPQHF. The chain recombines TRBV6-6 with TRBJ1-5; 8 bases are shared with TRBD1. CDR3 length: 17 residues. Trimming took 2 bases from V and 4 from J; bases not matched to a gene: 10. In germline, CDR1 is MNHNY, CDR2 SVGAGI (reference sequence).

The count of this clonotype is one. This may be a read error, as it is one base from a much larger clone. The chain combines TRBV27 with TRBJ2-3, with no clear D. CDR3 size: 13 residues. Germline CDR1 reads MNHEY; CDR2 reads SMNVEV (reference sequence). The CDR3 reads CAGSWVTTDTQYF. The CDR3, as DNA: TGTGCCGGCAGTTGGGTTACCACAGATACGCAGTATTTT.

With respect to this clonotype: Possible read error: a much larger clone is one base away. This chain links TRBV27 with TRBJ2-1; 9 nucleotides match TRBD1. With the DNA end fitting TRBJ2-7 better, the J assignment may be wrong. CDR1 and CDR2 from the germline V gene are MNHEY and SMNVEV (reference sequence). This CDR3 has 19 amino acids. The CDR3 loop is CASSDLDRGRMSSYNEQYF. The CDR3 DNA reads TGTGCCAGCAGTGACCTGGACAGGGGAAGAATGAGCTCCTACAATGAGCAGTACTTC.

This clonotype was observed a few times. V is TRBV5-1 and J is TRBJ2-4; D unclear. This CDR3 has 16 amino acids. Between the trimmed V and J ends, which lost 0 bases and 7 bases, there was a span of 17 bases. Germline CDR1 reads SGHRS; CDR2 reads YFSETQ. The DNA for the CDR3 is TGCGCCAGCAGCTTGGCCCTGGGCCAACTTGGGAACATTCAGTACTTC. It is translated as CASSLALGQLGNIQYF.

Worth noting for this clonotype: This may be a read error: a much more frequent sequence differs by one nucleotide. This sequence joins TRBV4-2 and TRBJ2-7; 8 positions match TRBD2. The closer fit of TRBJ2-5 to the DNA end suggests the J call may be wrong. Germline V gene lookup returns CDR1 LGHNA and CDR2 YNFKEQ. This CDR3 has 17 residues. CDR3 in DNA: TGTGCCAGCAGCCGACGGTCTAGCGGGCTAAACCAAGAGACCCAGTACTTC. This gives the protein CASSRRSSGLNQETQYF.

The chain uses TRBV3-1 and TRBJ2-7; weak D call: TRBD2 (6 bases). The CDR3 is 15 residues long. CDR1 and CDR2 from the germline V gene are LGHDT and YNNKEL (reference sequence). Trimming took 1 base from V and 0 from J, leaving 10 bases between them. CDR3: CASSQAGGFSYEQYF. Here the CDR3 DNA reads TGTGCCAGCAGCCAAGCTGGAGGGTTCTCCTACGAGCAGTACTTC.

This clonotype was observed a few times. V gene TRBV15 combines with J gene TRBJ2-3; TRBD2 agrees at 7 bases. The CDR3 has 17 amino acids. Unmatched junction bases numbered 10, after V lost 0 bases and J lost 4 bases. Germline CDR1 LNHNV, CDR2 YYDKDF (reference sequence). The CDR3 here is CATSRERLAAPPDTQYF. The CDR3, as DNA: TGTGCCACCAGCAGAGAGCGGCTAGCGGCCCCACCAGATACGCAGTATTTT.

The V gene is TRBV5-6, the J gene TRBJ2-1; TRBD1 is a possible D gene (5 bases). Germline V CDR1 and CDR2: SGHDT, YYEEEE. The CDR3 covers 16 residues. V was pared by 3 bases and J by 8 bases, with 21 bases between. In DNA form, the CDR3 reads TGTGCCAGCAGCTCTACAGGACGGCTAGACAGCCATGAGCAGTTCTTC. Protein product: CASSSTGRLDSHEQFF.

The J gene is TRBJ2-2, the V gene TRBV2, with D perhaps assigned TRBD1 or TRBD2 (6 bases each). This CDR3 is 15 amino acids long. Between the trimmed V and J ends, which lost 8 bases and 6 bases, there was a span of 19 bases. Germline CDR1 SNHLY, CDR2 FYNNEI. For the CDR3, the DNA is TGTGCCAGCGCTCTCGGGGGCCAGGGAGCCGGGGAGCTGTTTTTT. As protein: CASALGGQGAGELFF.

This clonotype was observed a handful of times. The junction departs from the called germline gene at one end, perhaps through a read error. This sequence joins TRBV6-2 or TRBV6-3 and TRBJ1-6; 7 bases align to TRBD1. This CDR3 has 11 amino acids. Germline loops: CDR1 MNHEY, CDR2 SVGEGT. The CDR3 sequence: CATGDNSPLHF. The CDR3, as DNA: TGCGCCACAGGGGATAACTCACCCCTCCACTTT.

This clonotype was seen at least ten times. The V call is TRBV6-2 or TRBV6-3, the J call TRBJ1-2; weak D call: TRBD1 (6 bases). CDR3 size: 13 residues. The ends were cut back, 6 bases at V and 6 bases at J, with 14 bases in the middle. Germline CDR1 is MNHEY and CDR2 is SVGEGT. The CDR3: CASRETGQDGYTF. As DNA, the CDR3 is TGTGCCAGCAGAGAGACAGGTCAGGATGGCTACACCTTC.

The chain carries TRBV6-1 and TRBJ1-1; 8 bases line up with TRBD1. The CDR3 sequence is 14 residues long. V lost 10 bases, J lost 3 bases, and 10 bases stayed unmatched. Germline V CDR1 and CDR2: MNHNS, SASEGT. The CDR3 is CANRQGTADTEAFF. The CDR3 DNA sequence: TGTGCCAACCGACAGGGGACCGCGGACACTGAAGCTTTCTTT.

The chain has TRBV7-9 and TRBJ1-2; perhaps TRBD1 as D (6 bases). Germline V gives CDR1 SEHNR, CDR2 FQNEAQ (reference sequence). The CDR3 is made up of 14 amino acids. Trimming took 5 bases from V and 9 from J, leaving 19 bases between them. CDR3 protein: CASSPDRYLASYTF. CDR3 in DNA: TGTGCCAGCAGCCCCGACAGGTACCTCGCAAGCTACACCTTC. The variable domain in full, completed from reference TRBV7-9 and TRBJ1-2, reads DTGVSQNPRHKITKRGQNVTFRCDPISEHNRLYWYRQTLGQGPEFLTYFQNEAQLEKSRLLSDRFSAERPKGSFSTLEIQRTEQGDSAMYLCASSPDRYLASYTFGSGTRLTVV.

This chain links TRBV5-5 with TRBJ2-3, with D possibly being TRBD1 or TRBD2 (5 bases each). Germline CDR1 SGHKS, CDR2 YYEKEE (reference sequence). Trimming took 3 bases from V and 2 from J, leaving 10 bases between them. The CDR3 is 14 amino acids. Here the CDR3 reads CASSSGPNTDTQYF. The CDR3 DNA reads as TGTGCCAGCAGCTCGGGACCAAACACAGATACGCAGTATTTT.

The chain is built from TRBV28 and TRBJ1-5, with D tentatively TRBD1 (5 bases). The germline gives CDR1 MDHEN, CDR2 SYDVKM. The CDR3 runs 16 residues. Trimming removed 3 bases at V and 0 bases at J, with 12 bases between. The CDR3 bases are TGTGCCAGCAGTTTCCATGACGGGGGTAGCAATCAGCCCCAGCATTTT. Translated: CASSFHDGGSNQPQHF.

V is TRBV14 and J is TRBJ1-2, with a tentative D call TRBD1 (5 bases). The length of the CDR3 is 10 residues. Trimming removed 8 bases at V and 8 bases at J, with 9 bases between. Germline loops: CDR1 SGHDN, CDR2 FVKESK. CDR3 sequence reads: CASSNRGYTF. In nucleotides, the CDR3 is TGTGCCAGCTCAAACAGGGGCTACACCTTC. Combining the CDR3 with reference TRBV14 and TRBJ1-2 gives the whole variable domain EAGVTQFPSHSVIEKGQTVTLRCDPISGHDNLYWYRRVMGKEIKFLLHFVKESKQDESGMPNNRFLAERTGGTYSTLKVQPAELEDSGVYFCASSNRGYTFGSGTRLTVV.

This clonotype was observed a few times. The chain couples TRBV12-3 or TRBV12-4 to TRBJ1-1; D remains ambiguous. Trimming removed 2 bases at V and 7 bases at J, with 8 bases between. The CDR3 covers 12 residues. DNA for the CDR3: TGTGCCAGCAGTTTATTGTGGAGTGAAGCTTTCTTT. This encodes CASSLLWSEAFF.